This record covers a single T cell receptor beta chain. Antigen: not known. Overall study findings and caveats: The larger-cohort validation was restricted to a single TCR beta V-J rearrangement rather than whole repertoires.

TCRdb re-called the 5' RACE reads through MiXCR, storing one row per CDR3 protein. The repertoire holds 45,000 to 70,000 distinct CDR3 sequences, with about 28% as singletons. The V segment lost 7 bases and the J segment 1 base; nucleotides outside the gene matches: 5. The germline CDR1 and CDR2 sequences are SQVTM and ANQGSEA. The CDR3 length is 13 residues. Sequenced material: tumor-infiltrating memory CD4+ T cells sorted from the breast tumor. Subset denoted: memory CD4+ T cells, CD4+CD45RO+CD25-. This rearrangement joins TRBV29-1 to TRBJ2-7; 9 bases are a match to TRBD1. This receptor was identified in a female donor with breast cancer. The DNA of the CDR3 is TGCAGCGGGGGACAGGGATTATCCTACGAGCAGTACTTC. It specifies CSGGQGLSYEQYF.